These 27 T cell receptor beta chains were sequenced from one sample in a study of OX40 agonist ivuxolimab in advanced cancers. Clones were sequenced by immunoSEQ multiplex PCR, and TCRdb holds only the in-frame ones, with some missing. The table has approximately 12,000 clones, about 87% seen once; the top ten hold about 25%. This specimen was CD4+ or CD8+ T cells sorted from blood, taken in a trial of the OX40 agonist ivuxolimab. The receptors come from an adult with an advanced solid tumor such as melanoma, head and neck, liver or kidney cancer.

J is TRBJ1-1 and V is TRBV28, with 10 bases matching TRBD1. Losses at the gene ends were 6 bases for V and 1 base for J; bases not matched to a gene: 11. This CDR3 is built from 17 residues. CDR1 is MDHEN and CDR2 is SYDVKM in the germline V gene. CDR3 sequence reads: CASSTPGTGVWNTEAFF. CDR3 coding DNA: TGTGCCAGCAGCACACCTGGGACAGGGGTCTGGAACACTGAAGCTTTCTTT. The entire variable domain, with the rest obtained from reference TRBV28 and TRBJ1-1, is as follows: DVKVTQSSRYLVKRTGEKVFLECVQDMDHENMFWYRQDPGLGLRLIYFSYDVKMKEKGDIPEGYSVSREKKERFSLILESASTNQTSMYLCASSTPGTGVWNTEAFFGQGTRLTVV.

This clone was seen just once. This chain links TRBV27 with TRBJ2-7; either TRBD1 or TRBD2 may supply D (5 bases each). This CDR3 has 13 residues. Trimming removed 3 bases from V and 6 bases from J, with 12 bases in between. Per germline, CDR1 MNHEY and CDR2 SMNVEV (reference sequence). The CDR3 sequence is CASSFGGTREQYF. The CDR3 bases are TGTGCCAGCAGTTTTGGGGGTACCCGCGAGCAGTACTTC.

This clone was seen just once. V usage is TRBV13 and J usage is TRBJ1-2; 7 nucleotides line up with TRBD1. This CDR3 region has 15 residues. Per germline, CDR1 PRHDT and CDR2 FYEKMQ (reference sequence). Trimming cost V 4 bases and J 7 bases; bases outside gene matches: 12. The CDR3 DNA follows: TGTGCCAGCAGCTCGAGGGGATCAGGGGGTGGTGGCTACACCTTC. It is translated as CASSSRGSGGGGYTF.

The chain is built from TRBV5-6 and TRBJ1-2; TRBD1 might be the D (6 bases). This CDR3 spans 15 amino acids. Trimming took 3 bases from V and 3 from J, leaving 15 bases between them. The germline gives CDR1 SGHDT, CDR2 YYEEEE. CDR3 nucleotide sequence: TGTGCCAGCAGCTCGCCGCTACAGGGCTACTATGGCTACACCTTC. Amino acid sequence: CASSSPLQGYYGYTF.

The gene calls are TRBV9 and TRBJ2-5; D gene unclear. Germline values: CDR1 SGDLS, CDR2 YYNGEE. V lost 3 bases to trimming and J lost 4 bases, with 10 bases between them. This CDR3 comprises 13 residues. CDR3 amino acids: CASSAKGGETQYF. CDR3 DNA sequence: TGTGCCAGCAGCGCGAAGGGTGGAGAGACCCAGTACTTC.

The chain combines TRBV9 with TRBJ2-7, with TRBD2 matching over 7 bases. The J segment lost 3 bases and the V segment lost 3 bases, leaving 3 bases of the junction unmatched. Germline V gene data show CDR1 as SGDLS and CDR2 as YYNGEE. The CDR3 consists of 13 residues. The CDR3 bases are TGTGCCAGCAGCGCCGGGACTAACTACGAGCAGTACTTC. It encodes CASSAGTNYEQYF.

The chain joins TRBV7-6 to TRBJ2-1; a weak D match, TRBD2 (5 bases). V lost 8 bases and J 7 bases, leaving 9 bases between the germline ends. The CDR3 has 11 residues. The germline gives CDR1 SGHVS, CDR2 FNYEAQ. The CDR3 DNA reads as TGTGCCAGCCGAAGCGGTAATGAGCAGTTCTTC. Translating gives CASRSGNEQFF.

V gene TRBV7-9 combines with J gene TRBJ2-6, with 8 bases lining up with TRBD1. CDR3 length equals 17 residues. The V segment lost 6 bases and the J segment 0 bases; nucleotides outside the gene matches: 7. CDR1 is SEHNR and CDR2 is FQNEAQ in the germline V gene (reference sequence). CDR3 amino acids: CASSSGTGRSGANVLTF. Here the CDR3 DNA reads TGTGCCAGCAGTTCCGGGACAGGTCGCTCTGGGGCCAACGTCCTGACTTTC.

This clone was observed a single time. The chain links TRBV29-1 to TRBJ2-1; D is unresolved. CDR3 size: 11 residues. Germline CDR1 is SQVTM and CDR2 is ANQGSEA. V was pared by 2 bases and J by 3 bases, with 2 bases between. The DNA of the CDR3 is TGCAGCGTTGAAAGCTACAATGAGCAGTTCTTC. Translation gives CSVESYNEQFF.

The CDR3 region has the DNA TGTGCCAGCAGTTACTCGGGATGGGGTCTAGATACGCAGTATTTT. Translation gives CASSYSGWGLDTQYF. The genes are TRBV6-5 and TRBJ2-3; D remains unclear. CDR1 is MNHEY, CDR2 SVGAGI, per germline. This CDR3 is 15 amino acids long. V lost 0 bases and J lost 5, with 12 bases in between.

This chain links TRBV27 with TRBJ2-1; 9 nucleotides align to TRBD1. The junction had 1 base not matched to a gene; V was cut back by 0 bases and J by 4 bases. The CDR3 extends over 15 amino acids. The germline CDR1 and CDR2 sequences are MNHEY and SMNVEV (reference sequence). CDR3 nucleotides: TGTGCCAGCAGTTTATCGGGACAGGGTTACAATGAGCAGTTCTTC. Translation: CASSLSGQGYNEQFF.

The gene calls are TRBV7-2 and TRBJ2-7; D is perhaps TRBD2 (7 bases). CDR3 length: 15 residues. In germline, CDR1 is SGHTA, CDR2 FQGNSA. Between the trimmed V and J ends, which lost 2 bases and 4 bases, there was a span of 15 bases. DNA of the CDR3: TGTGCCAGCAGCTTATTTCCGGGGGGCCAATACGAGCAGTACTTC. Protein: CASSLFPGGQYEQYF.

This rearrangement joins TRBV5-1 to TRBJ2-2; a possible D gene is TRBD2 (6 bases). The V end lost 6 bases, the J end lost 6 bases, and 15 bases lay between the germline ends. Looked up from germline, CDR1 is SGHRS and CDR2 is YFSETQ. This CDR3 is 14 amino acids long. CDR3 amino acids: CASNFAAGSGELFF. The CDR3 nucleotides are TGCGCCAGCAACTTTGCGGCGGGGTCCGGGGAGCTGTTTTTT.

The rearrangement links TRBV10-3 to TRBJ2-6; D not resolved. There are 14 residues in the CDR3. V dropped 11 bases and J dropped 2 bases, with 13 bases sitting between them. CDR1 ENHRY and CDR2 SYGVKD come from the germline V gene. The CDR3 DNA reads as TGTGCCGCCGGAATGCTCGCTGGGGCCAACGTCCTGACTTTC. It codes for CAAGMLAGANVLTF.

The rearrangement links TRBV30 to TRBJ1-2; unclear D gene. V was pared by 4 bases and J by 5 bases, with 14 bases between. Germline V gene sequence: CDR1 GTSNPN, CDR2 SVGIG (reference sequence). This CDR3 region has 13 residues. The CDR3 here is CAWKVVTPYGYTF. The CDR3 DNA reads TGTGCCTGGAAGGTAGTCACCCCATATGGCTACACCTTC.

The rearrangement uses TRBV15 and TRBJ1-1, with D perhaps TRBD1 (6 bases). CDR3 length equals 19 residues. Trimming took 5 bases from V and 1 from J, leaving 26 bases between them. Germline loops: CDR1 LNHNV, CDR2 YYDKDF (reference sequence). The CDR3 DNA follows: TGTGCCACCAGCCGGACTCTTTTTAAGGGGGGCGGCTGGAACACTGAAGCTTTCTTT. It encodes CATSRTLFKGGGWNTEAFF. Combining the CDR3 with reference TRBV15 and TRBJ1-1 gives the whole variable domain DAMVIQNPRYQVTQFGKPVTLSCSQTLNHNVMYWYQQKSSQAPKLLFHYYDKDFNNEADTPDNFQSRRPNTSFCFLDIRSPGLGDTAMYLCATSRTLFKGGGWNTEAFFGQGTRLTVV.

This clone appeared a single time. The CDR3 DNA reads TGTGCCAGCAGTCCGCCTGAAACAGTGGATACGCAGTATTTT. It translates to CASSPPETVDTQYF. V and J are TRBV7-9 and TRBJ2-3; unclear D gene. CDR1 and CDR2 (germline): SEHNR, FQNEAQ (reference sequence). This CDR3 contains 14 residues. Trimming took off 6 bases at V and 6 bases at J, with 16 bases between the two ends.

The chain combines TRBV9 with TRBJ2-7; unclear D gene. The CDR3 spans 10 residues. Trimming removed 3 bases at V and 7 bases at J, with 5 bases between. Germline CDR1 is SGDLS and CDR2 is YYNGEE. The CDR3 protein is CASSGFEQYF. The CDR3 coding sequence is TGTGCCAGCAGCGGTTTTGAGCAGTACTTC.

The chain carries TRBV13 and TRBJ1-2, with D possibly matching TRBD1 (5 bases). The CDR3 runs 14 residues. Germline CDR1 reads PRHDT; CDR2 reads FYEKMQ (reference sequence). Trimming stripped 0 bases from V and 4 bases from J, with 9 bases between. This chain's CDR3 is CASSLGRGIYGYTF. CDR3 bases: TGTGCCAGCAGCTTAGGTAGGGGAATCTATGGCTACACCTTC.

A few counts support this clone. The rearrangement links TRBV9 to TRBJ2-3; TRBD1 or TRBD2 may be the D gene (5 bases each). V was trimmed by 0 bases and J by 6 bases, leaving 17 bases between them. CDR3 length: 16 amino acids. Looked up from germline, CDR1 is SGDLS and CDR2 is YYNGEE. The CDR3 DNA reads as TGTGCCAGCAGCGTAGGGACCGGGGCACCGGGTGATACGCAGTATTTT. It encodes CASSVGTGAPGDTQYF.

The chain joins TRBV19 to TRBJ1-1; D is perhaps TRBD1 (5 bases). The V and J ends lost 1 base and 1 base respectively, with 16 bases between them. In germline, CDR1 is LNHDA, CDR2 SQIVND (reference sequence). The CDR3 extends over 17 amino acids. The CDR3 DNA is TGTGCCAGTAGTATAGCCCCCCCTGGGACCGCGAACACTGAAGCTTTCTTT. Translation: CASSIAPPGTANTEAFF.

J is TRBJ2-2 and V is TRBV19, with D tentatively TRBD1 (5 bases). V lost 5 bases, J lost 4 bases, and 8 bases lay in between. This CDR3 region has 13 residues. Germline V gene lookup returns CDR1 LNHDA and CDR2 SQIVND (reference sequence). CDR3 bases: TGTGCCAGTAGTGCGCAGGGCACCGGGGAGCTGTTTTTT. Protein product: CASSAQGTGELFF. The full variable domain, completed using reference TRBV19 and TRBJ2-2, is DGGITQSPKYLFRKEGQNVTLSCEQNLNHDAMYWYRQDPGQGLRLIYYSQIVNDFQKGDIAEGYSVSREKKESFPLTVTSAQKNPTAFYLCASSAQGTGELFFGEGSRLTVL.

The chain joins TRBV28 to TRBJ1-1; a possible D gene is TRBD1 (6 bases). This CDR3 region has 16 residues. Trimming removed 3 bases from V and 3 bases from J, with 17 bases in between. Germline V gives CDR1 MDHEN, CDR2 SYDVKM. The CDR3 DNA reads TGTGCCAGCAGTTTCTTGGGGGCGCGGGTGGACACTGAAGCTTTCTTT. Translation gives CASSFLGARVDTEAFF.

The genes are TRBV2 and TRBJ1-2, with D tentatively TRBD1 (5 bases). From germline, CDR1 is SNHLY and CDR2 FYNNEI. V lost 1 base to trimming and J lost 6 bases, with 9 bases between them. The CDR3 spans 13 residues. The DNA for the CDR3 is TGTGCCAGCAGTGAAGGGGGGTCGGATGGCTACACCTTC. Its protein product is CASSEGGSDGYTF.

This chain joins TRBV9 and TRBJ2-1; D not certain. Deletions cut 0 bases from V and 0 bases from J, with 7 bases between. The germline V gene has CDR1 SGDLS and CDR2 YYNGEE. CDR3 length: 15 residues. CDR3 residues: CASSVADSSYNEQFF. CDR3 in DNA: TGTGCCAGCAGCGTAGCGGATAGCTCCTACAATGAGCAGTTCTTC.

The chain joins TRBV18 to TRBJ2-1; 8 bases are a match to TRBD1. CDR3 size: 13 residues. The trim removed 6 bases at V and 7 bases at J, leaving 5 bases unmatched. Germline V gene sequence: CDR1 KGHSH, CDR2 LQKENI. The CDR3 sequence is CASSPGGTNEQFF. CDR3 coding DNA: TGTGCCAGCTCTCCAGGGGGCACGAATGAGCAGTTCTTC. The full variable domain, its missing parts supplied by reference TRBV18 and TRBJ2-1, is NAGVMQNPRHLVRRRGQEARLRCSPMKGHSHVYWYRQLPEEGLKFMVYLQKENIIDESGMPKERFSAEFPKEGPSILRIQQVVRGDSAAYFCASSPGGTNEQFFGPGTRLTVL.

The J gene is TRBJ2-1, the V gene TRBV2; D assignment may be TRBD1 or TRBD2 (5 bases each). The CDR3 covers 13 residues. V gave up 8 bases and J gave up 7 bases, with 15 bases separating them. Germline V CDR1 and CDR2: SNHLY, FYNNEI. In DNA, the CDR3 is TGTGCCAGCGGTTCCCGTGGGGGAAATGAGCAGTTCTTC. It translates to CASGSRGGNEQFF.